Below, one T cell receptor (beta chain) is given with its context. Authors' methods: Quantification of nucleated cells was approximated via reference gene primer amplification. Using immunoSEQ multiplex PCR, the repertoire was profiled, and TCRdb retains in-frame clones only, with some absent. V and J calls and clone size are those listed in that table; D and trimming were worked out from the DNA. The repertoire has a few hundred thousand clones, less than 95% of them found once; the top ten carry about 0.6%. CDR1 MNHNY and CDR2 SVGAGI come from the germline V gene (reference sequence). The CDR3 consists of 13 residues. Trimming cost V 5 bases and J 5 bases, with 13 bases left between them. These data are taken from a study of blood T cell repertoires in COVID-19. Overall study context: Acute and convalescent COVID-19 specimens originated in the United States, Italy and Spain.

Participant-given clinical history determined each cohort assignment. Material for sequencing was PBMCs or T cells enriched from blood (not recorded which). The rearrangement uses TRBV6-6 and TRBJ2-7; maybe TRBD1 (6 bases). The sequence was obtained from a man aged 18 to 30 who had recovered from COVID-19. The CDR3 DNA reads TGTGCCAGCAGTAGGACAGTTCTCCACGAGCAGTACTTC. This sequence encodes CASSRTVLHEQYF.